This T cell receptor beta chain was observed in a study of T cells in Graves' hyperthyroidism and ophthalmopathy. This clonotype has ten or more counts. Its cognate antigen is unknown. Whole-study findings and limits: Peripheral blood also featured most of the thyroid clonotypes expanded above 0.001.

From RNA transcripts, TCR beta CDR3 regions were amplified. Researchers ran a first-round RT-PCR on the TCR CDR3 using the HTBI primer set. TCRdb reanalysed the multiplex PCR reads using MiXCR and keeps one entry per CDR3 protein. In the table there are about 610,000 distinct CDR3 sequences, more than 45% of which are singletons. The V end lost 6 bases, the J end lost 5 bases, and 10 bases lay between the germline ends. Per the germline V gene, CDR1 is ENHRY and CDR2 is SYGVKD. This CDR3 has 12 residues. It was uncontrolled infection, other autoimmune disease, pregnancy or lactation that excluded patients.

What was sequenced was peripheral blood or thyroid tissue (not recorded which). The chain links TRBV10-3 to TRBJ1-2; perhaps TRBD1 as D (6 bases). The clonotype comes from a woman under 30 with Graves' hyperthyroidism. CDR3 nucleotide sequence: TGTGCCATCAGGGGGGCTTGGTATGGCTACACCTTC. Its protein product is CAIRGAWYGYTF.